The 21 T cell receptor beta chains presented below share a single source sample, sequenced in a study of blood T cell repertoires in COVID-19. Profiling relied on immunoSEQ multiplex PCR, and the TCRdb table lists in-frame clones only, not all of them. The data contain fewer than 350,000 clones, roughly nine tenths of them singletons. Source material: peripheral blood. Source of these receptors: a woman in her 30s with COVID-19, enrolled during active disease.

This chain joins TRBV27 and TRBJ1-2; TRBD1 aligns across 7 bases. Germline V gives CDR1 MNHEY, CDR2 SMNVEV (reference sequence). This CDR3 region has 14 residues. V shed 5 bases, J shed 7 bases, and the junction held 10 bases outside the gene matches. CDR3 protein: CASSLTGQDFGYTF. The CDR3 DNA is TGTGCCAGCAGTCTAACAGGACAGGACTTTGGCTACACCTTC.

The chain recombines TRBV6-5 with TRBJ1-4; D is uncertain. Germline CDR1 and CDR2: MNHEY and SVGAGI. There are 16 residues in the CDR3. Deletions cut 0 bases from V and 5 bases from J, with 13 bases between. CDR3 region: CASSYSGGERNEKLFF. The CDR3 DNA reads as TGTGCCAGCAGTTACTCGGGCGGGGAGAGAAATGAAAAACTGTTTTTT.

This chain links TRBV19 with TRBJ1-1, with D maybe TRBD1 (5 bases). The V end was cut by 8 bases, the J end by 1 base, with 8 bases between. CDR3 length: 12 residues. From germline, CDR1 is LNHDA and CDR2 SQIVND (reference sequence). This chain's CDR3 is CASQGSNTEAFF. The CDR3 bases are TGTGCCAGTCAGGGCTCGAACACTGAAGCTTTCTTT.

The genes are TRBV5-8 and TRBJ2-1; D may be TRBD1 (5 bases). The germline V and J ends were trimmed by 1 base and 4 bases, with 18 bases remaining between them. This CDR3 comprises 17 residues. The germline CDR1 and CDR2 sequences are SGHTS and YDEGEE. CDR3 DNA: TGTGCCAGCAGCTTGAAGGAGTCAGGGTTGCAGTACAATGAGCAGTTCTTC. It is translated as CASSLKESGLQYNEQFF.

This chain joins TRBV6-2 or TRBV6-3 and TRBJ2-1; TRBD1 matches at 7 bases. Looked up from germline, CDR1 is MNHEY and CDR2 is SVGEGT. Trimming cost V 4 bases and J 7 bases; bases outside gene matches: 19. This CDR3 contains 18 residues. The CDR3 region is CASSSRRQGFGGRNEQFF. The CDR3 DNA reads TGTGCCAGCAGTTCGCGAAGACAGGGATTCGGAGGTAGGAATGAGCAGTTCTTC.

V gene TRBV24-1 combines with J gene TRBJ1-2, with a tentative D call TRBD1 (6 bases). This CDR3 has 13 residues. Trimming stripped 2 bases from V and 8 bases from J, with 11 bases between. CDR1 and CDR2 from the germline V gene are KGHDR and SFDVKD. CDR3 nucleotide sequence: TGTGCCACCAGTGATTGGGAGGGGGAGGGCTACACCTTC. It is translated as CATSDWEGEGYTF.

This chain connects TRBV7-9 to TRBJ1-2; TRBD1 might be the D (6 bases). The germline V gene has CDR1 SEHNR and CDR2 FQNEAQ (reference sequence). The CDR3 is 13 amino acids. The ends were cut back, 5 bases at V and 8 bases at J, with 15 bases in the middle. The CDR3 here is CASSPTGRFGYTF. The CDR3 DNA is TGTGCCAGCAGCCCGACAGGACGGTTCGGCTACACCTTC.

This rearrangement joins TRBV29-1 to TRBJ1-3, with 9 bases aligning to TRBD1. CDR3 length equals 14 residues. CDR1 is SQVTM and CDR2 is ANQGSEA in the germline V gene. V was clipped by 6 bases and J by 2 bases; unmatched bases: 5. CDR3 sequence (DNA): TGCAGCGTCAAGACAGGGGGAACTGGAAACACCATATATTTT. Translated: CSVKTGGTGNTIYF.

V usage is TRBV7-9 and J usage is TRBJ1-6; D remains ambiguous. Germline values: CDR1 SEHNR, CDR2 FQNEAQ (reference sequence). V lost 1 base and J 0 bases, leaving 4 bases between the germline ends. The CDR3 covers 15 residues. CDR3 sequence: CASSLVISYNSPLHF. CDR3 bases: TGTGCCAGCAGCTTAGTCATCTCCTATAATTCACCCCTCCACTTT.

The CDR3 region is CALLKGAAYNEQFF. The CDR3 DNA sequence: TGTGCCCTTCTTAAAGGCGCGGCCTACAATGAGCAGTTCTTC. The chain has TRBV30 and TRBJ2-1; D not certain. The V end lost 8 bases, the J end lost 2 bases, and 16 bases lay between the germline ends. Germline V gene lookup returns CDR1 GTSNPN and CDR2 SVGIG (reference sequence). The CDR3 contains 14 residues. The complete variable domain, with remaining parts taken from reference TRBV30 and TRBJ2-1, reads SQTIHQWPATLVQPVGSPLSLECTVEGTSNPNLYWYRQAAGRGLQLLFYSVGIGQISSEVPQNLSASRPQDRQFILSSKKLLLSDSGFYLCALLKGAAYNEQFFGPGTRLTVL.

This chain links TRBV2 with TRBJ2-5; a weak D match, TRBD1 (7 bases). CDR1 is SNHLY, CDR2 FYNNEI, per germline. The CDR3 sequence is 15 residues long. V gave up 2 bases and J gave up 1 base, with 11 bases separating them. CDR3 sequence (DNA): TGTGCCAGCAGTGAACAGGGGGGTCCCCAAGAGACCCAGTACTTC. Encoded protein: CASSEQGGPQETQYF.

This chain joins TRBV5-8 and TRBJ2-4; D not certain. The CDR3 consists of 11 residues. CDR1 and CDR2 (germline): SGHTS, YDEGEE. Trimming left V 1 base short and J 8 bases short, with 4 bases between. The CDR3: CASSLQDIQYF. CDR3 bases: TGTGCCAGCAGCTTGCAGGACATTCAGTACTTC. The full variable domain, in which reference TRBV5-8 and TRBJ2-4 provide the parts outside the CDR3, is EAGVTQSPTHLIKTRGQQATLRCSPISGHTSVYWYQQALGLGLQFLLWYDEGEERNRGNFPPRFSGRQFPNYSSELNVNALELEDSALYLCASSLQDIQYFGAGTRLSVL.

V is TRBV27 and J is TRBJ2-7, with unresolved D. This CDR3 is 13 amino acids long. V shed 0 bases and J shed 4 bases, with 7 bases lying between them. The germline CDR1 and CDR2 sequences are MNHEY and SMNVEV (reference sequence). CDR3 protein: CASSLSPGYEQYF. CDR3 nucleotide sequence: TGTGCCAGCAGTTTATCCCCCGGGTACGAGCAGTACTTC.

This chain connects TRBV29-1 to TRBJ2-4; maybe TRBD2 (6 bases). Trimming removed 3 bases from V and 1 base from J, with 7 bases in between. From germline, CDR1 is SQVTM and CDR2 ANQGSEA. The CDR3 has 13 amino acids. CDR3: CSVEEGAKNIQYF. CDR3 nucleotide sequence: TGCAGCGTTGAGGAGGGGGCCAAAAACATTCAGTACTTC.

The chain has TRBV29-1 and TRBJ2-7; D perhaps matches TRBD2 (6 bases). Germline values: CDR1 SQVTM, CDR2 ANQGSEA. With 6 bases removed from V and 2 bases from J, the gap between germline ends came to 14 bases. The CDR3 covers 13 residues. CDR3 region: CSVAGTVTYEQYF. The CDR3 DNA reads TGCAGCGTCGCCGGGACTGTAACCTACGAGCAGTACTTC.

The chain links TRBV2 to TRBJ1-4; 10 bases line up with TRBD1. This CDR3 contains 15 residues. Germline V lookup: CDR1 SNHLY, CDR2 FYNNEI. Trimming took 5 bases from V and 8 from J; bases not matched to a gene: 8. The CDR3 nucleotides read TGTGCCAGCAGTCGAACCGGGACAGGGGACGAAAAACTGTTTTTT. This codes for CASSRTGTGDEKLFF. The entire variable domain, with the rest obtained from reference TRBV2 and TRBJ1-4, is as follows: EPEVTQTPSHQVTQMGQEVILRCVPISNHLYFYWYRQILGQKVEFLVSFYNNEISEKSEIFDDQFSVERPDGSNFTLKIRSTKLEDSAMYFCASSRTGTGDEKLFFGSGTQLSVL.

This chain uses TRBV7-8 with TRBJ2-7, with D possibly being TRBD2 (5 bases). CDR3 length equals 16 residues. Per the germline V gene, CDR1 is SGHVS and CDR2 is FQNEAQ. V lost 1 base and J 0 bases, leaving 13 bases between the germline ends. CDR3 in amino acids: CASSLGDGESSYEQYF. In nucleotides, the CDR3 is TGTGCCAGCAGCTTAGGCGACGGGGAGAGCTCCTACGAGCAGTACTTC.

The chain has TRBV3-1 (or the pseudogene TRBV3-2) and TRBJ2-7, with 7 bases that match TRBD2. J lost 4 bases, V lost 4 bases, and 10 bases had no gene match. CDR3 size: 15 residues. Germline CDR1 LGHDT, CDR2 YNNKEL (reference sequence). CDR3 nucleotide sequence: TGTGCCAGCAGCCTCTCCGGCGGGGGATTATACGAGCAGTACTTC. Encoded protein: CASSLSGGGLYEQYF.

This clone has a single count. This chain connects TRBV4-1 to TRBJ2-5; 11 positions agree with TRBD2. CDR1 is MGHRA and CDR2 is YSYEKL in the germline V gene. CDR3 size: 18 residues. Unmatched junction bases numbered 11, after V lost 3 bases and J lost 2 bases. The CDR3 DNA is TGCGCCAGCAGCCAGGGTCAATACTCTAGCGGGGGGCAAGAGACCCAGTACTTC. Its translation: CASSQGQYSSGGQETQYF.

V is TRBV5-1 and J is TRBJ1-1, with 7 bases lining up with TRBD1. Germline-derived CDR1 and CDR2 are SGHRS and YFSETQ. V gave up 0 bases and J gave up 6 bases; unmatched junction bases: 8. The CDR3 loop spans 15 amino acids. The chain's CDR3 is CASSLEIGGNPEAFF. CDR3 in DNA: TGCGCCAGCAGCTTGGAAATAGGGGGCAACCCTGAAGCTTTCTTT.

This clone came up a few times. The V gene is TRBV3-1 (or the pseudogene TRBV3-2), the J gene TRBJ1-5, with 8 bases aligning to TRBD1. Trimming at V came to 5 bases and at J to 5 bases, leaving 5 bases not matched to a gene. The germline gives CDR1 LGHDT, CDR2 YNNKEL (reference sequence). The CDR3 has 14 residues. The CDR3 here is CASSSGQGYQPQHF. CDR3 coding DNA: TGTGCCAGCAGCTCAGGACAGGGTTATCAGCCCCAGCATTTT.